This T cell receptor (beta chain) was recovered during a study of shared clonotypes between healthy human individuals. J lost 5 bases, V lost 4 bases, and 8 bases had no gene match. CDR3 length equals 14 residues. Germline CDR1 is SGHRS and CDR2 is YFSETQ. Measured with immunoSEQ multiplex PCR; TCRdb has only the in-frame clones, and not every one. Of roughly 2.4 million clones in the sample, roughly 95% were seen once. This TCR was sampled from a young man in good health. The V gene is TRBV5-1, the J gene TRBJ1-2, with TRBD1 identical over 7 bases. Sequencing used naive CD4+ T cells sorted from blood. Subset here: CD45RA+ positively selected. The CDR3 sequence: CASSTEDRAYGYTF. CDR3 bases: TGCGCCAGCAGCACCGAAGACAGGGCTTATGGCTACACCTTC. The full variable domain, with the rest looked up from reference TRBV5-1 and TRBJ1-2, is KAGVTQTPRYLIKTRGQQVTLSCSPISGHRSVSWYQQTPGQGLQFLFEYFSETQRNKGNFPGRFSGRQFSNSRSEMNVSTLELGDSALYLCASSTEDRAYGYTFGSGTRLTVV.